This T cell receptor beta chain was documented in a study of monozygotic twins with inflammatory bowel disease. Study outcomes and limitations: The inverse Simpson measure of TCRbeta diversity was lower in IBD patients than in healthy co-twins.

From the 5' RACE reads, TCRdb lists one entry per CDR3 protein and no DNA. This repertoire includes a few hundred thousand distinct CDR3 sequences. About this clonotype: Its antigen is not known.

The receptor was derived from a human donor with ulcerative colitis or Crohn's disease, or a healthy co-twin of an affected twin (not recorded which). Sequenced input: blood.

The CDR3 sequence is CAGAQRMNTEAFF. This sequence joins TRBV6-1 and TRBJ1-1. This CDR3 is built from 13 residues. Germline assignment: CDR1 MNHNS and CDR2 SASEGT.